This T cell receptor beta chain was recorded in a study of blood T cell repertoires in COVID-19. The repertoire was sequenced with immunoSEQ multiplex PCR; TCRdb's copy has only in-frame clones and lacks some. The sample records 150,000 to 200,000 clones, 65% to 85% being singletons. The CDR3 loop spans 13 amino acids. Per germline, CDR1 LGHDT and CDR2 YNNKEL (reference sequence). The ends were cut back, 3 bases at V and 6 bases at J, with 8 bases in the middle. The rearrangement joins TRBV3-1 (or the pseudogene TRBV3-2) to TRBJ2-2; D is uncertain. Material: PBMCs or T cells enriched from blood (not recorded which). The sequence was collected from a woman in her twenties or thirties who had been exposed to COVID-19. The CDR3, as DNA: TGTGCCAGCAGCCAGTCCTCGGCCGGGGAGCTGTTTTTT. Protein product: CASSQSSAGELFF.